This T cell receptor (beta chain) was documented in a study of blood T cell repertoires in COVID-19. The overall study: Donors in the United States, Italy and Spain gave samples during acute or convalescent COVID-19.

Generated by immunoSEQ multiplex PCR, the TCRdb table keeps only in-frame clones and is missing some. In the table there are about 210,000 clones, 80% of which are singletons. In its sample, this clone was seen a few times. CDR1 is MDHEN and CDR2 is SYDVKM in the germline V gene. The CDR3 spans 14 residues. Germline trimming cut 5 bases from V and 2 bases from J; bases unmatched to any gene: 6. Clinical history reported by participants formed the basis on which cohorts were assigned. Sample: PBMCs or T cells enriched from blood (not recorded which). The chain recombines TRBV28 with TRBJ2-7; 7 bases agree with TRBD1. The receptor was derived from a man aged 25-45 years with acute COVID-19. The CDR3 bases are TGTGCCAGCAGTCACGGGACAGCACCCTACGAGCAGTACTTC. Translating it yields CASSHGTAPYEQYF.